The next 9 T cell receptor beta chains were all read from a single sample in a study of blood T cell repertoires in COVID-19. Data came from immunoSEQ multiplex PCR; TCRdb stores just in-frame clones and leaves some out. This sample has 84,000 or so clones, with roughly 92% found just once. The specimen sequenced was peripheral blood. The receptors come from a woman aged 55 to 70 with active COVID-19.

There are a few counts of this clone. The chain links TRBV19 to TRBJ1-2; 9 positions agree with TRBD1. Germline V gene lookup returns CDR1 LNHDA and CDR2 SQIVND (reference sequence). J lost 3 bases, V lost 5 bases, and 10 bases had no gene match. CDR3 length: 16 amino acids. The CDR3 sequence is CASSLIPGQGDYGYTF. The DNA of the CDR3 is TGTGCCAGTAGTCTAATCCCGGGACAGGGAGACTATGGCTACACCTTC. The whole variable domain, filled in from reference TRBV19 and TRBJ1-2, reads DGGITQSPKYLFRKEGQNVTLSCEQNLNHDAMYWYRQDPGQGLRLIYYSQIVNDFQKGDIAEGYSVSREKKESFPLTVTSAQKNPTAFYLCASSLIPGQGDYGYTFGSGTRLTVV.

This clone was observed a handful of times. V usage is TRBV3-1 (or the pseudogene TRBV3-2) and J usage is TRBJ1-4, with 9 bases identical to TRBD1. CDR1 and CDR2 from the germline V gene are LGHDT and YNNKEL (reference sequence). Losses at the gene ends were 7 bases for V and 11 bases for J; bases not matched to a gene: 11. The CDR3 spans 14 residues. Written as DNA, the CDR3 is TGTGCCAGCACGCCGGGACAGGGAAGTGTGAAACTGTTTTTT. It encodes CASTPGQGSVKLFF.

The genes are TRBV19 and TRBJ1-5, with 8 bases aligning to TRBD1. This CDR3 is built from 14 residues. V shed 3 bases and J 4 bases; nucleotides not matched to a gene: 2. Germline values: CDR1 LNHDA, CDR2 SQIVND (reference sequence). The CDR3 sequence is CASSMQGANQPQHF. The CDR3 bases are TGTGCCAGTAGTATGCAGGGGGCGAATCAGCCCCAGCATTTT.

CDR3 in DNA: TGTGCCAGCAGTTTGGATGGGGGCTGGGGCTACACCTTC. Its protein is CASSLDGGWGYTF. This chain connects TRBV28 to TRBJ1-2; tentative D call: TRBD1 (6 bases). Per germline, CDR1 MDHEN and CDR2 SYDVKM. This CDR3 is 13 amino acids long. Trimming pared 3 bases from V and 8 bases from J, leaving 13 bases between.

The chain is built from TRBV4-3 and TRBJ1-2, with D uncertain. The CDR3 spans 16 residues. Germline lookup yields CDR1 LGHNA and CDR2 YSLEER. V lost 0 bases and J 0 bases, leaving 11 bases between the germline ends. CDR3 sequence (DNA): TGCGCCAGCAGCCAAGATATGAGGGCAGCTAACTATGGCTACACCTTC. It codes for CASSQDMRAANYGYTF.

To note about this clone: Other DNA sequences in this sample translate to the same CDR3. This chain uses TRBV19 with TRBJ2-7, with D hard to call. Trimming shortened V by 5 bases and J by 1 base, and 9 bases separated the two germline ends. The CDR3 is made up of 13 amino acids. Germline assignment: CDR1 LNHDA and CDR2 SQIVND (reference sequence). The CDR3 DNA follows: TGTGCCAGTAGTGCGACTGCTTCCTACGAGCAGTACTTC. It specifies CASSATASYEQYF. Supplemented by reference TRBV19 and TRBJ2-7, the full variable domain reads DGGITQSPKYLFRKEGQNVTLSCEQNLNHDAMYWYRQDPGQGLRLIYYSQIVNDFQKGDIAEGYSVSREKKESFPLTVTSAQKNPTAFYLCASSATASYEQYFGPGTRLTVT.

Remarks on this clone: Other DNA sequences within the sample encode an identical CDR3. The chain is built from TRBV19 and TRBJ1-1; D perhaps matches TRBD1 (6 bases). Trimming took 2 bases from V and 2 from J, leaving 9 bases between them. The germline V gene encodes CDR1 LNHDA and CDR2 SQIVND (reference sequence). The CDR3 is made up of 14 amino acids. The CDR3 region has the DNA TGTGCCAGTAGTATACAGGGGACCAACACTGAAGCTTTCTTT. Protein sequence: CASSIQGTNTEAFF. The full variable domain, its missing parts supplied by reference TRBV19 and TRBJ1-1, is DGGITQSPKYLFRKEGQNVTLSCEQNLNHDAMYWYRQDPGQGLRLIYYSQIVNDFQKGDIAEGYSVSREKKESFPLTVTSAQKNPTAFYLCASSIQGTNTEAFFGQGTRLTVV.

This clone was recorded once. The chain combines TRBV7-2 with TRBJ1-6, with 8 positions matching TRBD1. Germline CDR1 SGHTA, CDR2 FQGNSA. With V trimmed by 3 bases and J by 10 bases, 2 bases remained unmatched. The CDR3 consists of 13 residues. The CDR3 coding sequence is TGTGCCAGCAGCTTGACAGGGGAATCACCCCTCCACTTT. Translated: CASSLTGESPLHF.

The CDR3 loop reads CATGQGSYGYTF. The CDR3 nucleotides are TGTGCCACCGGACAGGGGTCTTATGGCTACACCTTC. This chain joins TRBV6-5 and TRBJ1-2; 9 positions match TRBD1. With 10 bases clipped from V and 5 bases from J, the junction kept 5 bases outside the gene matches. Germline V gives CDR1 MNHEY, CDR2 SVGAGI. This CDR3 spans 12 amino acids.